A single sample gave rise to the 6 T cell receptor beta chains below, sequenced in a study of blood T cells in healthy people across ages. A second PCR of about 6 to 12 cycles used a sample-barcoded 5' primer and a J-beta primer mix. TCRdb processed the 5' RACE reads anew with MiXCR; each CDR3 protein has one entry. The sample lists fewer than 650,000 distinct CDR3 sequences, roughly a quarter seen once, with approximately 3.7% in the top ten. This sample also belongs to another study, concerning T cells of mothers and their children.

Material: blood. These receptors were taken from a boy aged 2 to 9 in good health.

The rearrangement links TRBV29-1 to TRBJ2-5; D possibly matches TRBD1 or TRBD2 (5 bases each). Looked up from germline, CDR1 is SQVTM and CDR2 is ANQGSEA. The CDR3 covers 14 residues. V gave up 7 bases and J gave up 2 bases, with 17 bases separating them. CDR3 amino acids: CSAGPGASQETQYF. The CDR3 region has the DNA TGCAGCGCAGGCCCCGGGGCCAGTCAAGAGACCCAGTACTTC.

The V call is TRBV28, the J call TRBJ1-2; the match to TRBD1 covers 9 bases. Germline CDR1 MDHEN, CDR2 SYDVKM. The junction had 7 bases not matched to a gene; V was cut back by 5 bases and J by 9 bases. The CDR3 length is 13 residues. The CDR3 loop reads CASSTHRGLRYTF. CDR3 bases: TGTGCCAGCAGTACGCACAGGGGGCTACGCTACACCTTC.

This clonotype showed up just a few times. The genes are TRBV12-3 or TRBV12-4 and TRBJ1-2; D is uncertain. V lost 8 bases and J 1 base, leaving 8 bases between the germline ends. This CDR3 contains 12 residues. The CDR3 DNA is TGTGCCAGCCAAAACGATAACTATGGCTACACCTTC. Translation gives CASQNDNYGYTF.

V usage is TRBV11-2 and J usage is TRBJ1-1; D may be TRBD1 (5 bases). The CDR3 spans 15 residues. Trimming pared 1 base from V and 5 bases from J, leaving 14 bases between. The germline V gene encodes CDR1 SGHAT and CDR2 FQNNGV. CDR3 DNA sequence: TGTGCCAGCAGCTTAGTCGGGGGTGTAGCGACTGAAGCTTTCTTT. Translating gives CASSLVGGVATEAFF. Using reference TRBV11-2 and TRBJ1-1 for the parts outside the CDR3, the full variable domain is EAGVAQSPRYKIIEKRQSVAFWCNPISGHATLYWYQQILGQGPKLLIQFQNNGVVDDSQLPKDRFSAERLKGVDSTLKIQPAKLEDSAVYLCASSLVGGVATEAFFGQGTRLTVV.

This clonotype was seen repeatedly, ten times or more. The J gene is TRBJ2-7, the V gene TRBV20-1; the D gene could be TRBD1 or TRBD2 (5 bases each). This CDR3 region has 14 residues. The germline V gene encodes CDR1 DFQATT and CDR2 SNEGSKA (reference sequence). Trimming stripped 6 bases from V and 0 bases from J, with 15 bases between. Here the CDR3 reads CSAATWDGSYEQYF. CDR3 nucleotides: TGCAGTGCAGCGACATGGGACGGCTCCTACGAGCAGTACTTC.

The chain carries TRBV10-3 and TRBJ2-2, with TRBD2 matching over 10 bases. The CDR3 totals 14 residues. Germline V gene data show CDR1 as ENHRY and CDR2 as SYGVKD. V lost 6 bases and J lost 7; bases outside the gene matches: 5. CDR3 in DNA: TGTGCCATCAGCCTAGCGGGAGTAGACGGGGAGCTGTTTTTT. Its protein is CAISLAGVDGELFF.